The T cell receptor beta chain described here comes from a study of cytomegalovirus exposure and HLA in healthy donors (dated by TCRdb to about 2017). About the full investigation: According to an earlier analysis of 587 of the donors, about 170 million T cells yielded 117 million unique TCR beta sequences and 276 Gb of sequence data. An early release covering roughly 580 HLA-typed donors comprised about 310 gigabases of sequencing data and around 80 million unique TCR sequences. Among the roughly 370 genotyped donors, around 79% belonged to the genetic ancestry cluster associated with self-reported Caucasian donors. The study aimed to test whether cataloging public T cell receptors could reveal signatures of past pathogen exposure. The study profiled the T cell repertoires of under 700 subjects by immunosequencing and related them to cytomegalovirus serostatus. In addition to the first cohort of roughly 700 subjects, a separate validation cohort of around 110 different subjects was used. To predict cytomegalovirus infection status, the study combined high-throughput TCR immunosequencing, statistical association of individual TCRs with disease status, and machine learning. A later analysis re-analyzed previously published TCR beta repertoires from roughly 630 donors and added high-resolution HLA genotyping to study TCR occurrence patterns. Rather than using new phenotypic data, the later analysis identified candidate immune exposures from TCR beta sequences and from how often those sequences occurred across donors. In an earlier analysis of 587 of the donors, high-throughput TCR beta sequencing was used to judge whether each TCR beta V gene segment behaved as functional or pseudogenic. Donor age, sex, ethnicity and CMV serostatus were collected together with the repertoire data. In a later genetic analysis, genome-wide SNP genotypes for about three fifths of the roughly 670 donors were used, and that subset was treated as a discovery cohort. All discovery cohort repertoires had been generated on a single sequencing platform. HLA typing covered class I and class II loci at four-digit resolution. The number of typed donors differed by locus: about 620-630 for A, B, C, DRB1 and DQB1; roughly 510 for DQA1; over 600 for DPA1; and some 430 for DPB1. Because of strong linkage in the cohort, four or five DR-DQ haplotypes were treated as single units for association and clustering. Among 300 to 500 genotyped donors of the cohort, an average of roughly 230,000 unique TCR beta nucleotide sequences was sequenced per donor, of which approximately 18% were non-productive.

General study outcomes and caveats: For the cohort, immune exposure information was limited to CMV serostatus. In the study, 150 to 200 TCR beta chains were listed as associated with cytomegalovirus. Cytomegalovirus status was reported to be diagnosed by the classifier with high specificity and sensitivity in both the original and validation cohorts. A later analysis reported that several top co-occurrence clusters appeared linked to parvovirus B19, influenza, CMV and Epstein-Barr virus. In a later genetic analysis, fewer N-insertions in productive TCRs were reported among donors in an Asian-associated ancestry cluster than the roughly 710-donor mean. Because counts were too low, around 17 rarely observed V segments, including chromosome 9 orphons, were left out of the earlier analysis of approximately 500 of the donors. Roughly uniform sequencing depth across donors was assumed in presence/absence analyses, although this assumption may not hold. A later genetic analysis associated a missense DCLRE1C variant with V-gene and J-gene trimming of TCR beta chains, and an independent cohort replicated the association. A few of the identified cytomegalovirus-associated TCR beta chains were confirmed in vitro to be specific for cytomegalovirus antigens. A further reported finding was that TCR beta sequences accurately predicted the HLA-A and HLA-B alleles for most subjects in the first cohort. A later analysis associated 15,000 to 20,000 TCR beta sequences with specific HLA alleles at a false discovery rate of 0.05. When HLA alleles, especially DR and DQ, strongly co-occurred, attributing TCR associations to individual alleles was difficult. Linkage disequilibrium might explain the correlated functional status among segregating V segments, but an unknown experimental factor could not be ruled out. A cluster of highly shared sequence variants was judged likely to be a technical artifact of the sequencing pipeline. According to a later analysis, most CMV-associated TCR beta chains appeared to be HLA-restricted, and the HLA associations seemed to be driven largely by CMV exposure. In a later analysis, the rate of TCR association differed among HLA loci, with DRB1 alleles having the most associated TCRs and HLA-C alleles having the fewest. In a later analysis, HLA-associated TCR beta chains showed more clonal expansion and lower generation probabilities than non-associated chains that were equally common. Most TCR sequences were observed very rarely across donors, whereas some public TCRs were present in many individuals. Some IMGT-functional V segments, including TRBV6-2 and TRBV6-3, could not be told apart with the 87-base-pair reads, so those segments were excluded. The authors suggested that the approach could potentially be extended to other disease states and immunological phenotypes. In this cohort, only TCR beta chains were sequenced, and detectable features were limited by the absence of alpha or paired-chain data. In an earlier analysis of some 540 of the donors, most TCR beta V segments appeared in productive rearrangements about 87% or about 30% of the time, broadly matching IMGT annotations. HLA typing was unavailable for some donors at each locus, so association tests used only the typed subset.

The cohort was made up of approximately 700 healthy bone marrow donors. Cohort members were all nominally healthy when sampled, although unrecorded immune exposures were likely present. The donor was CMV seronegative and belonged to the group of over 350 seronegative cohort members. Every donor gave a peripheral blood sample, and the peripheral blood mononuclear cells from that sample were used for TCR beta sequencing. Genomic DNA extraction from the blood cell samples was performed with the Qiagen DNeasy Blood Extraction Kit. The CDR3 contains 17 residues, cysteine and phenylalanine counted. Only CDR3 DNA is held: 51 bases, read in frame from base 1. V is pared back by 3 bases and J by 0 bases, with 15 bases lying between the germline termini. CDR1 and CDR2 were assigned from the germline V gene as MNHNS and SASEGT. In regard to this clone: Its cognate antigen has yet to be identified. No qualities accompany the bases; no much larger clone lies one base away.

The receptor library was made with the immunoSEQ multiplex PCR assay. The multiplex PCR relied on a mix of 60 forward primers for TCR Vbeta segments and 13 reverse primers for TCR Jbeta segments. The CDR3 region of rearranged TCR beta genes was amplified from genomic DNA with a multiplex PCR assay. The Illumina HiSeq System was used to sequence the amplified TCR beta libraries as 87-base-pair reads. Processing in the source paper ran as follows. In a later analysis, tens of millions of unique TCR beta chains were counted across the roughly 670 repertoires, and approximately 9.9 million of these chains were shared by at least two donors. A nearest-neighbor algorithm error-corrected the raw reads and collapsed the reads into unique sequences, merging closely related sequences to remove PCR and sequencing errors. Alignment of CDR3 sequences to IMGT reference sequences was used to assign V, D and J gene segments. Each retained sequence needed at least a six-nucleotide match to both a V gene segment and a J gene segment. Rearrangements were classified as productive when the CDR3 lacked stop codons and remained in frame with V and J, and all other rearrangements were classified as non-productive. CDR3 was defined according to IMGT convention as the region running from the second conserved V-encoded cysteine to the conserved J-encoded phenylalanine. Sequences without an unambiguous match to a single V gene segment were excluded from the earlier analysis of 500 to 700 of the donors. In an earlier analysis of around 590 of the donors, a V segment was called functional when productive rearrangements were above 56.7%, and segregating when the standard deviation between donors exceeded 5%. A statistical classification framework was built to diagnose cytomegalovirus status from the catalog of TCR beta chain sequences. In a later analysis, TCR nucleotide sequences were compared against IMGT/GENE-DB human TR gene sequences so that V and J genes could be assigned. Using the TCRdist pipeline, a later analysis assigned CDR3 sequences along with most-parsimonious VDJ recombination scenarios. A later analysis defined each TCR beta chain by its CDR3 amino acid sequence plus V-gene family, and excluded reads lacking a unique V-gene family. As a way to deal with suspected cross-contamination and a sequencing artifact, a later analysis dropped roughly 620 nucleotide sequences that were highly shared and had low generation probability. For each public chain, a later analysis derived a clonal expansion index from normalized ranks of inferred template counts within each repertoire. Generation probabilities in a later analysis came from a VDJ recombination model fitted to out-of-frame rearrangements, and those results were checked against IGoR. Hypergeometric tests were used in a later analysis to score TCR-TCR, TCR-HLA and TCR-CMV co-occurrence, with a repertoire-size bias correction applied to the TCR pairs. False discovery rates were estimated in a later analysis by permuting HLA or CMV assignments 20 times. In a later analysis, co-occurring TCRs were grouped using DBSCAN, with TCRdist sequence similarity added in when clustering inside HLA-allele-positive subsets. Co-occurrence clustering excluded repertoires with fewer than 30,000 or more than 120,000 public chains, plus five with anomalous nucleotide sharing. The table was pulled from immuneACCESS by TCRdb, which kept in-frame rearrangements only. Such tables lose some clones; where checked, under half of the loss comes from unresolved V genes, and the rest has no known cause. V, J and clone size were drawn from that table, and D and trimming were deduced from the DNA. Present in this sample are some 90,000 clones, 55% to 75% of which were seen just once. Of the sample, 2% to 2.5% is held by the ten largest clones.

Input material: PBMCs. The chain is encoded by TRBV6-1 joined to TRBJ1-5, with the D gene uncertain. This receptor was identified in a man between 45 and 60 years old in good health and CMV-seronegative. The DNA sequence is given as TGTGCCAGCAGTGATCCCCTAGGGAGGCATAGCAATCAGCCCCAGCATTTT. Its coded protein is CASSDPLGRHSNQPQHF.